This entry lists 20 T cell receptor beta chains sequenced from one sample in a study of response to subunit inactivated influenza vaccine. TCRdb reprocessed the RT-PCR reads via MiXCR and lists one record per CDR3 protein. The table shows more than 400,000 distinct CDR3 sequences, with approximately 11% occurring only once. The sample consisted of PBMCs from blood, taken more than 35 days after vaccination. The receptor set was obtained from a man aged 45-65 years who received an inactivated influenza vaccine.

The CDR3 DNA reads TGCGCCAGCAGTGATGGAGCTAGCACAGATACGCAGTATTTT. Its translation is CASSDGASTDTQYF. The V gene is TRBV5-1, the J gene TRBJ2-3; D remains ambiguous. The CDR3 sequence is 14 residues long. The V gene lost 5 bases and the J gene lost 0 bases, with 10 bases spanning the gap. Germline CDR1 reads SGHRS; CDR2 reads YFSETQ. Full variable domain (missing parts from reference TRBV5-1 and TRBJ2-3): KAGVTQTPRYLIKTRGQQVTLSCSPISGHRSVSWYQQTPGQGLQFLFEYFSETQRNKGNFPGRFSGRQFSNSRSEMNVSTLELGDSALYLCASSDGASTDTQYFGPGTRLTVL.

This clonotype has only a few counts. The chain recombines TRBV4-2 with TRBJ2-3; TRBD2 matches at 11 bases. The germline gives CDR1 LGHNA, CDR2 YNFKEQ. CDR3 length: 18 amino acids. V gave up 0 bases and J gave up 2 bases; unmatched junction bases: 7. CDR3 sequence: CASSQDVTSGMVTDTQYF. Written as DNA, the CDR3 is TGTGCCAGCAGCCAAGATGTGACTAGCGGGATGGTCACAGATACGCAGTATTTT.

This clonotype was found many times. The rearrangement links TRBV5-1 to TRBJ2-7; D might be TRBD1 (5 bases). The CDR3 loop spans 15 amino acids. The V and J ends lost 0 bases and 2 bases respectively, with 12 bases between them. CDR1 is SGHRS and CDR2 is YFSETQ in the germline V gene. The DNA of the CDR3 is TGCGCCAGCAGCTTGGTAAGGGGCCCGACCTACGAGCAGTACTTC. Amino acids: CASSLVRGPTYEQYF.

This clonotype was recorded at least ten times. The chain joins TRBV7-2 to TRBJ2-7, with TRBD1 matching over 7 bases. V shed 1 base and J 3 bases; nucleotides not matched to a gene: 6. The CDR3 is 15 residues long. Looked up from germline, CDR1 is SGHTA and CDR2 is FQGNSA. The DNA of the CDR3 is TGTGCCAGCAGCTTAGTCAGGGACAGAGACTACGAGCAGTACTTC. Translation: CASSLVRDRDYEQYF.

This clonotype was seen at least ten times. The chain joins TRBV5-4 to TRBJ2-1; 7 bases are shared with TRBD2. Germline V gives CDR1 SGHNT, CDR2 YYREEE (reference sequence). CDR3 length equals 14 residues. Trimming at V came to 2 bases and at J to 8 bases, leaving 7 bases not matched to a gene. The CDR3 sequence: CASSFWGGSDEQFF. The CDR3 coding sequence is TGTGCCAGCAGCTTTTGGGGAGGGAGCGATGAGCAGTTCTTC.

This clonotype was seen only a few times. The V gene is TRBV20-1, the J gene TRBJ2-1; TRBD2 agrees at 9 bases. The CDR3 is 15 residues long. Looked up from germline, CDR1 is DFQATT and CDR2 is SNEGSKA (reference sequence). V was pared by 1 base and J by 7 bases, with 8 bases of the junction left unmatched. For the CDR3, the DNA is TGCAGTGCTAGAGGAGGGATAGCGGGGGTTAATGAGCAGTTCTTC. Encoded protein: CSARGGIAGVNEQFF.

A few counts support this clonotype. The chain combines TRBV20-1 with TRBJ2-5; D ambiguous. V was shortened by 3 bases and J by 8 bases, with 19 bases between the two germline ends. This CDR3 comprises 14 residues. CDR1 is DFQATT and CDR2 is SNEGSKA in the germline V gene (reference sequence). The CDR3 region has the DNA TGCAGTGCTAGGAGTGACTCCCACCATCTTACCCAGTACTTC. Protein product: CSARSDSHHLTQYF.

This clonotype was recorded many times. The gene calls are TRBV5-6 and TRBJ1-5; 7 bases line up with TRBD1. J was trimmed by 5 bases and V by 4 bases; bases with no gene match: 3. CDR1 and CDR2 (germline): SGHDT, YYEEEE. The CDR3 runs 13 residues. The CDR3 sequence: CASSATGHQPQHF. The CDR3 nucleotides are TGTGCCAGCAGCGCGACAGGGCATCAGCCCCAGCATTTT.

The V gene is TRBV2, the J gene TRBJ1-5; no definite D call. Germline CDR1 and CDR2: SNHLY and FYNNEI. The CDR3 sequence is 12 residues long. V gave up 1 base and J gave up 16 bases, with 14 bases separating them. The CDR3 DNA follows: TGTGCCAGCAGTGAAGGGGTCACCGCGGAACATTTT. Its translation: CASSEGVTAEHF.

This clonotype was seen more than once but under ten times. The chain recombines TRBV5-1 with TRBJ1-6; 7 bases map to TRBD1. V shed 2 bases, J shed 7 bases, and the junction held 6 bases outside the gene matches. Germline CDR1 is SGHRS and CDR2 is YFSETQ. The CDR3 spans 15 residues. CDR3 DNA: TGCGCCAGCAGCTTACAGGGACAGCGGAATTCACCCCTCCACTTT. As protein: CASSLQGQRNSPLHF.

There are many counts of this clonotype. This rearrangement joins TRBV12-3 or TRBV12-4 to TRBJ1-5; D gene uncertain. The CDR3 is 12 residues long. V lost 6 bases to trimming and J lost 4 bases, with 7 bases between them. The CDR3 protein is CASSALNQPQHF. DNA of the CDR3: TGTGCCAGCAGCGCCTTAAATCAGCCCCAGCATTTT.

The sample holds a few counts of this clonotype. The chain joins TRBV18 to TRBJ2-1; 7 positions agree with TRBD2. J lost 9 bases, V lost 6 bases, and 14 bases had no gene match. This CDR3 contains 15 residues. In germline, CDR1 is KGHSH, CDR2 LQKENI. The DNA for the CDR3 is TGTGCCAGCTCCCCGGGGGGTTCCGCGACGCGTGAGCAGTTCTTC. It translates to CASSPGGSATREQFF.

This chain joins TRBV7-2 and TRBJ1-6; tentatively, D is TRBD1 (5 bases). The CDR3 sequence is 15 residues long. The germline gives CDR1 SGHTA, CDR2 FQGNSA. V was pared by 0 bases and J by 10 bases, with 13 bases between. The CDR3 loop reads CASSLAEGSASPLHF. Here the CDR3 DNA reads TGTGCCAGCAGCTTAGCAGAGGGGTCGGCCTCACCCCTCCACTTT.

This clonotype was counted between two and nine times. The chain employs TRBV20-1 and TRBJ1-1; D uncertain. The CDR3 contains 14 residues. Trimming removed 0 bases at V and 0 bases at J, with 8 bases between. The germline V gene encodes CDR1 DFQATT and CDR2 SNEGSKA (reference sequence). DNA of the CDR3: TGCAGTGCTAGAGACGGCACGATGAACACTGAAGCTTTCTTT. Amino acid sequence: CSARDGTMNTEAFF.

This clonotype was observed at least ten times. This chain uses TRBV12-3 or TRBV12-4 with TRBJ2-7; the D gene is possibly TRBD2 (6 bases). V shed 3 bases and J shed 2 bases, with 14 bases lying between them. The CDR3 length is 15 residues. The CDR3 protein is CASSFHPGVTYEQYF. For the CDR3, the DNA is TGTGCCAGCAGTTTTCATCCGGGAGTGACCTACGAGCAGTACTTC.

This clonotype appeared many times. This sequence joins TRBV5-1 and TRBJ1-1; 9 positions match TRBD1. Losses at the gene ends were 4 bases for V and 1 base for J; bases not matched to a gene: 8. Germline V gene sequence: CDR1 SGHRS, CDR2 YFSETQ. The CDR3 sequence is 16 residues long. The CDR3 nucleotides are TGCGCCAGCAGCCTCCTGACAGGGGGATCGAACACTGAAGCTTTCTTT. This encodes CASSLLTGGSNTEAFF.

The CDR3 DNA sequence: TGTGCCAGCAGTTTAGAGACAGGGGTACGCGGGGAGCTGTTTTTT. Its translation: CASSLETGVRGELFF. This chain joins TRBV12-3 or TRBV12-4 and TRBJ2-2, with 8 positions matching TRBD1. V shed 1 base, J shed 7 bases, and the junction held 5 bases outside the gene matches. The CDR3 has 15 residues.

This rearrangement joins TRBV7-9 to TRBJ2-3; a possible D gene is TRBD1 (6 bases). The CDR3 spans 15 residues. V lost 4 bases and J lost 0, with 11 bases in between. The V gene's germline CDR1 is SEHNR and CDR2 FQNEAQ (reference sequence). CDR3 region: CASSSDRPSTDTQYF. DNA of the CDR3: TGTGCCAGCAGCTCGGACAGACCTAGCACAGATACGCAGTATTTT. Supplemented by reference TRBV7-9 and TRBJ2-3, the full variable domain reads DTGVSQNPRHKITKRGQNVTFRCDPISEHNRLYWYRQTLGQGPEFLTYFQNEAQLEKSRLLSDRFSAERPKGSFSTLEIQRTEQGDSAMYLCASSSDRPSTDTQYFGPGTRLTVL.

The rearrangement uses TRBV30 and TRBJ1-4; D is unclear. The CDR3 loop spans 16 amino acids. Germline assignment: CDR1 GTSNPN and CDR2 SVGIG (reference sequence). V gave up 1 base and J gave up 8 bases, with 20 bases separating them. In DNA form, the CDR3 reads TGTGCCTGGAGTGGCCCTGGCACTCACACGGGAGAAAAACTGTTTTTT. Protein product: CAWSGPGTHTGEKLFF. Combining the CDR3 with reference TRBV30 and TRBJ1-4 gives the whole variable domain SQTIHQWPATLVQPVGSPLSLECTVEGTSNPNLYWYRQAAGRGLQLLFYSVGIGQISSEVPQNLSASRPQDRQFILSSKKLLLSDSGFYLCAWSGPGTHTGEKLFFGSGTQLSVL.

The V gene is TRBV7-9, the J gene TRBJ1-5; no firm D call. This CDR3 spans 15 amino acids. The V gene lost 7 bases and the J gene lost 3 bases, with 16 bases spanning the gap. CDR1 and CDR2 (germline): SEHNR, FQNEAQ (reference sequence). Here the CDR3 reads CASTPDGGSNQPQHF. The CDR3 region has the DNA TGTGCCAGCACCCCCGACGGAGGTTCCAATCAGCCCCAGCATTTT.